What follows are 7 T cell receptor beta chains derived from one specimen sequenced in a study of PD-L1 blockade in urothelial cancer. Time point specified: pretreatment peripheral blood. TCRdb's table, derived via immunoSEQ multiplex PCR, lists solely in-frame clones and lacks some. The sample has 45,000 to 55,000 clones, 84% seen once. Sequenced here: PBMCs, sampled around atezolizumab (anti-PD-L1) treatment. Receptor source: a man aged 45-65 years with urothelial cancer.

The chain is built from TRBV2 and TRBJ2-6, with D perhaps TRBD1 (7 bases). V gave up 7 bases and J gave up 3 bases, with 16 bases separating them. The CDR3 is made up of 16 amino acids. CDR1 SNHLY and CDR2 FYNNEI come from the germline V gene. This CDR3 is CASTTQGGFGANVLTF. CDR3 coding DNA: TGTGCCAGCACTACGCAGGGGGGTTTTGGGGCCAACGTCCTGACTTTC.

This clone showed up just once. Compared with germline, one end of the junction differs, possibly owing to a read error. The chain combines TRBV29-1 with TRBJ2-3; 7 bases map to TRBD2. Germline values: CDR1 SQVTM, CDR2 ANQGSEA. The CDR3 is 14 amino acids. The chain's CDR3 is CSVASGAPTVTQYF. The CDR3 DNA reads as TGCAGCGTTGCTAGCGGAGCTCCCACAGTTACGCAGTATTTT.

This chain uses TRBV5-1 with TRBJ2-1; TRBD1 might be the D (5 bases). The V gene's germline CDR1 is SGHRS and CDR2 YFSETQ. V gave up 7 bases and J gave up 4 bases, with 18 bases separating them. The CDR3 runs to 15 residues. CDR3 in amino acids: CASGADTGLYNEQFF. Written as DNA, the CDR3 is TGCGCCAGCGGGGCGGACACCGGCTTATACAATGAGCAGTTCTTC.

On this clone: The sample has other DNA sequences that encode this CDR3 too. The chain carries TRBV13 and TRBJ2-5; 14 bases are shared with TRBD2. The CDR3 is 16 residues long. The V and J ends lost 5 bases and 2 bases, in that order; junction bases with no gene match: 4. Germline loops: CDR1 PRHDT, CDR2 FYEKMQ (reference sequence). The CDR3 DNA reads as TGTGCCAGCAGCCTCGGACTAGCGGGAGGTCAAGAGACCCAGTACTTC. Amino acids: CASSLGLAGGQETQYF. Looking up the rest from reference TRBV13 and TRBJ2-5 gives the full variable domain: AAGVIQSPRHLIKEKRETATLKCYPIPRHDTVYWYQQGPGQDPQFLISFYEKMQSDKGSIPDRFSAQQFSDYHSELNMSSLELGDSALYFCASSLGLAGGQETQYFGPGTRLLVL.

This sequence joins TRBV6-5 and TRBJ1-1; possibly TRBD1 for D (6 bases). Germline values: CDR1 MNHEY, CDR2 SVGAGI. The germline V and J ends were trimmed by 4 bases and 2 bases, with 14 bases remaining between them. The length of the CDR3 is 15 residues. This CDR3 is CASSWGTFENTEAFF. The DNA for the CDR3 is TGTGCCAGCAGTTGGGGGACATTTGAAAACACTGAAGCTTTCTTT.

This chain uses TRBV6-1 with TRBJ1-1, with 8 bases identical to TRBD1. V lost 6 bases to trimming and J lost 3 bases; unmatched junction nucleotides: 9. CDR1 MNHNS and CDR2 SASEGT come from the germline V gene. The CDR3 runs to 15 residues. Here the CDR3 reads CASRMSRGQYTEAFF. CDR3 DNA sequence: TGTGCCAGCAGGATGAGCAGGGGGCAATACACTGAAGCTTTCTTT.

This clone has more than one count but fewer than ten. J is TRBJ2-7 and V is TRBV19, with TRBD1 matching 8 bases. Losses at the gene ends were 1 base for V and 2 bases for J; bases not matched to a gene: 13. Germline V gene data show CDR1 as LNHDA and CDR2 as SQIVND (reference sequence). This CDR3 contains 18 residues. The CDR3 protein is CASSIGGTGLQFPYEQYF. CDR3 in DNA: TGTGCCAGTAGTATAGGGGGGACAGGTCTTCAATTCCCCTACGAGCAGTACTTC. Full variable domain (remainder filled in from reference TRBV19 and TRBJ2-7): DGGITQSPKYLFRKEGQNVTLSCEQNLNHDAMYWYRQDPGQGLRLIYYSQIVNDFQKGDIAEGYSVSREKKESFPLTVTSAQKNPTAFYLCASSIGGTGLQFPYEQYFGPGTRLTVT.